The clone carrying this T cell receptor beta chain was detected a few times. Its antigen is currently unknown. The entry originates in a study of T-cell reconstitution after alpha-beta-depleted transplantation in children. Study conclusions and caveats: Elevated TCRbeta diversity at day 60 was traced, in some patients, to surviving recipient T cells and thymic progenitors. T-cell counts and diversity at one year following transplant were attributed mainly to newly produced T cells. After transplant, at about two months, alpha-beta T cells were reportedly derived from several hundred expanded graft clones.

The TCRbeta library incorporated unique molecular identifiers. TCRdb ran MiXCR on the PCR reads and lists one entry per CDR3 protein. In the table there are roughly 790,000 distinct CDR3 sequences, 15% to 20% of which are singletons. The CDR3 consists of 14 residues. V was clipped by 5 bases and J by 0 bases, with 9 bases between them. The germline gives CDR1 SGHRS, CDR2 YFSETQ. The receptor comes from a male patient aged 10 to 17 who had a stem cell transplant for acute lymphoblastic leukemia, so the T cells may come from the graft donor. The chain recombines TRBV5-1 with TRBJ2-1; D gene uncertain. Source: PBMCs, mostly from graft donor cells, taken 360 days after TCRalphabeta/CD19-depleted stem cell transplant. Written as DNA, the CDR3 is TGCGCCAGCAGAGTCTCCGACTCCTACAATGAGCAGTTCTTC. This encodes CASRVSDSYNEQFF.